The entry that follows covers one T cell receptor (beta chain) sequence. Its antigen is currently unknown. Method: immunoSEQ multiplex PCR; TCRdb's copy keeps in-frame clones and lacks some. The table has about 54,000 clones, 89% seen once. The data were obtained in a study of cytomegalovirus exposure and HLA in healthy donors. Regarding the study as a whole: Generally TCR sequences proved uncommon, though certain public TCRs appeared in numerous donors. Researchers reported that a few CMV-associated chains were confirmed in vitro as CMV antigen-specific. In a later analysis, first-cohort TCR clusters were found to tend to co-occur in the approximately 120 validation repertoires.

The CDR3 has 13 amino acids. Germline CDR1 SQVTM, CDR2 ANQGSEA. V was clipped by 1 base and J by 5 bases; unmatched bases: 4. The donors formed part of the approximately 120-subject validation cohort, distinct from the roughly 600-subject first cohort. The J gene is TRBJ1-2, the V gene TRBV29-1; 7 bases line up with TRBD1. The specimen was PBMCs. The clonotype comes from a woman younger than 35 in good health and CMV-seropositive. CDR3 sequence reads: CSVEGDRDYGYTF. DNA of the CDR3: TGCAGCGTTGAAGGCGACAGGGATTATGGCTACACCTTC.